This is a list of T cell receptor beta chains from one sample in a study of blood T cell repertoires in COVID-19. Here immunoSEQ multiplex PCR was the method, and the copy in TCRdb shows in-frame clones only, minus some. This sample yields over 45,000 clones, of which roughly 82% are seen a single time; roughly 7.3% belongs to the top ten. Material for sequencing was peripheral blood. The receptor set was obtained from a man in his forties with acute or convalescent COVID-19. Both conserved end residues are part of each CDR3. A D gene is named only where the DNA matches it firmly. Part of the rows lack a size; the others show once, few, many or a class for expanded clones.

-	-	TRBJ2-7	TRBV18	TGTGCCAGCTCACCGTTGACGGGTAGCTCCTACGAGCAGTACTTC	CASSPLTGSSYEQYF
-	-	TRBJ2-7	TRBV6-1	TGTGCCAGCAGTGAAACAGGGAAGGATGGGCAGTACTTC	CASSETGKDGQYF
-	-	TRBJ2-7	TRBV24-1	TGTGCCACCAGAGGCAGGGGCTACGAGCAGTACTTC	CATRGRGYEQYF
TRBD2	-	TRBJ2-2	TRBV7-7	TGTGCCAGCAGCCCCAAATCGGGAGGCCCCGGGGAGCTGTTTTTT	CASSPKSGGPGELFF
-	-	TRBJ1-1	TRBV5-1	TGCGCCAGCAGCTTGGTGACAGCGAACACTGAAGCTTTCTTT	CASSLVTANTEAFF
-	-	TRBJ2-5	TRBV19	TGTGCCAGTAGTATGAACCCGGGACTGGCCCAGTACTTC	CASSMNPGLAQYF
-	-	TRBJ2-7	TRBV6-5	TGTGCCAGCAGGCACCGACAGGGAGGCACCTACGAGCAGTACTTC	CASRHRQGGTYEQYF
TRBD1	few	TRBJ1-6	TRBV10-2	TGCGCCAGCAGTGACCCCGGGACAGGGATCGCACCCCTCCACTTT	CASSDPGTGIAPLHF
TRBD2	-	TRBJ2-1	TRBV4-1	TGCGCCAGCAGGCGGACTAGCGGGGACAATGAGCAGTTCTTC	CASRRTSGDNEQFF
-	-	TRBJ2-7	TRBV7-9	TGTGCCAGCACCGAAACCCTAGGCGAGCAGTACTTC	CASTETLGEQYF
TRBD1	-	TRBJ2-5	TRBV2	TGTGCCAGCAGTGACTTTGGGACAGGGGACACAATAGGGGAGACCCAGTACTTC	CASSDFGTGDTIGETQYF
-	-	TRBJ1-4	TRBV10-3	TGTGCCATCAGTGACACGGCCTCAGGCTGGGAAAAACTGTTTTTT	CAISDTASGWEKLFF
TRBD1	-	TRBJ1-2	TRBV30	TGTGCCTGGAGAACAGGGGCCCGGTATGGCTACACCTTC	CAWRTGARYGYTF
-	-	TRBJ1-4	TRBV19	TGTGCCAGTAGTATGGGCGAAAAACTGTTTTTT	CASSMGEKLFF
-	-	TRBJ1-5	TRBV21-1	TGTGCCAGTCGAAAGGCGGGTCAGCCCCAGCATTTT	CASRKAGQPQHF
TRBD1	-	TRBJ1-2	TRBV29-1	TGCAGCGTTGGTGACAGGGAAACGGGCTACACCTTC	CSVGDRETGYTF
-	-	TRBJ1-2	TRBV2	TGTGCCAGCAGTGAGTCCCGGTTCTATGGCTACACCTTC	CASSESRFYGYTF
-	-	TRBJ2-4	TRBV25-1	TGTGCCAGCAGCCAGGGGAGTCCGGCCAAAAACATTCAGTACTTC	CASSQGSPAKNIQYF
TRBD1	once	TRBJ1-1	TRBV5-1	TGCGCCACCTCATTTGGGGACAGGAACACTGAAGCTTTCTTT	CATSFGDRNTEAFF
-	-	TRBJ1-6	TRBV4-3	TGCGCCAGCAGCCAAGACCTCACAGGGTTAAGCTCCTATAATTCACCCCTCCACTTT	CASSQDLTGLSSYNSPLHF
-	-	TRBJ1-2	TRBV4-3	TGCGCCAGCAGCCAACTAGAGACAGGTTTCTATGGCTACACCTTC	CASSQLETGFYGYTF
-	-	TRBJ1-6	TRBV28	TGTGCCAGCAGTTTGGGCGGGTCTGGCAATTCACCCCTCCACTTT	CASSLGGSGNSPLHF
-	-	TRBJ1-1	TRBV24-1	TGTGCCACCAGGGGTAGACAGAACACTGAAGCTTTCTTT	CATRGRQNTEAFF
TRBD2	-	TRBJ2-7	TRBV24-1	TGTGCCACCAGTGATGGCGGGGGGGTCTACGAGCAGTACTTC	CATSDGGGVYEQYF
-	-	TRBJ1-1	TRBV20-1	TGCAGTGCTAGTACTATCGAACTTAACCTGAACACTGAAGCTTTCTTT	CSASTIELNLNTEAFF
-	-	TRBJ2-7	TRBV6-2/TRBV6-3	TGTGCCAGCAGTTATATATACGAGCAGTACTTC	CASSYIYEQYF